Presented here are 26 T cell receptor beta chains from one specimen sequenced in a study of blood T cell repertoires in COVID-19. Sequencing was performed with immunoSEQ multiplex PCR; in TCRdb, only in-frame clones are kept and a portion is missing. The sample yields over 110,000 clones, 80% to 90% seen once. The sequenced sample was peripheral blood. These receptors originate from a woman aged 50 to 60 with acute or convalescent COVID-19.

This clone was seen just once. The J gene is TRBJ2-3, the V gene TRBV19; 11 bases are a match to TRBD1. In germline, CDR1 is LNHDA, CDR2 SQIVND (reference sequence). Unmatched junction bases numbered 8, after V lost 4 bases and J lost 5 bases. The CDR3 loop spans 16 amino acids. The CDR3 nucleotides are TGTGCCAGTAGTACCTCCGGACAGGGGGCAATAGATACGCAGTATTTT. This codes for CASSTSGQGAIDTQYF. Together with reference TRBV19 and TRBJ2-3, the CDR3 gives the full variable domain: DGGITQSPKYLFRKEGQNVTLSCEQNLNHDAMYWYRQDPGQGLRLIYYSQIVNDFQKGDIAEGYSVSREKKESFPLTVTSAQKNPTAFYLCASSTSGQGAIDTQYFGPGTRLTVL.

J is TRBJ2-7 and V is TRBV9; no clear D. CDR1 and CDR2 from the germline V gene are SGDLS and YYNGEE. The CDR3 loop spans 14 amino acids. V was pared by 0 bases and J by 2 bases, with 9 bases between. The CDR3 region has the DNA TGTGCCAGCAGCGTAGAAGGCAGGCCCTACGAGCAGTACTTC. Amino acid sequence: CASSVEGRPYEQYF. Using reference TRBV9 and TRBJ2-7 for the parts outside the CDR3, the full variable domain is DSGVTQTPKHLITATGQRVTLRCSPRSGDLSVYWYQQSLDQGLQFLIQYYNGEERAKGNILERFSAQQFPDLHSELNLSSLELGDSALYFCASSVEGRPYEQYFGPGTRLTVT.

This clone has only a few counts. The chain has TRBV5-1 and TRBJ2-2, with a possible D match to TRBD1 (6 bases). The CDR3 is made up of 14 amino acids. Germline-derived CDR1 and CDR2 are SGHRS and YFSETQ. V was pared by 1 base and J by 7 bases, with 11 bases between. The DNA for the CDR3 is TGCGCCAGCAGCTTGCAGGGGTTGAGCGGGGAGCTGTTTTTT. Residues: CASSLQGLSGELFF.

This rearrangement joins TRBV6-4 to TRBJ1-5, with a tentative D call TRBD1 (5 bases). The CDR3 loop spans 13 amino acids. V was trimmed by 4 bases and J by 7 bases, leaving 11 bases between them. Germline V gives CDR1 MRHNA, CDR2 SNTAGT. The CDR3 DNA follows: TGTGCCAGCAGTGTGGGCACAGGCCAGCCCCAGCATTTT. Translated: CASSVGTGQPQHF.

This chain joins TRBV4-1 and TRBJ1-5; no clear D gene. Deletions cut 0 bases from V and 4 bases from J, with 13 bases between. The germline V gene encodes CDR1 MGHRA and CDR2 YSYEKL. The CDR3 is made up of 16 amino acids. The CDR3 sequence: CASSQDEVQWNQPQHF. The CDR3 DNA reads as TGCGCCAGCAGCCAAGACGAGGTGCAGTGGAATCAGCCCCAGCATTTT.

This clone has a single count. CDR3 residues: CASSQSKQGAFF. The CDR3 DNA follows: TGCGCCAGCAGTCAATCGAAACAGGGGGCTTTCTTT. The V gene is TRBV23-1, the J gene TRBJ1-1; 7 nucleotides line up with TRBD1. TRBV23-1 is an open reading frame, and its role is uncertain. The CDR3 covers 12 residues. V shed 0 bases, J shed 11 bases, and the junction held 3 bases outside the gene matches.

This clone has more than one count but fewer than ten. The rearrangement joins TRBV11-3 to TRBJ2-2, with D tentatively TRBD2 (5 bases). The CDR3 is 14 residues long. Per the germline V gene, CDR1 is SGHNT and CDR2 is YENEEA. V was shortened by 5 bases and J by 4 bases, with 11 bases between the two germline ends. CDR3 in amino acids: CASSNEAVTGELFF. The CDR3 DNA reads TGTGCCAGCAGCAATGAAGCGGTCACCGGGGAGCTGTTTTTT.

The chain joins TRBV5-4 to TRBJ1-6, with TRBD1 identical over 12 bases. The ends lost 3 bases at V and 9 bases at J; junction bases unmatched: 7. The germline gives CDR1 SGHNT, CDR2 YYREEE (reference sequence). The CDR3 spans 16 residues. CDR3 sequence reads: CASSSPGQGASSPLHF. CDR3 sequence (DNA): TGTGCCAGCAGCTCTCCGGGACAGGGGGCGAGTTCACCCCTCCACTTT.

The V gene is TRBV3-1 (or the pseudogene TRBV3-2), the J gene TRBJ1-1, with D uncertain. Trimming left V 1 base short and J 5 bases short, with 11 bases between. The CDR3 totals 14 residues. From germline, CDR1 is LGHDT and CDR2 YNNKEL (reference sequence). CDR3 in DNA: TGTGCCAGCAGCCAAGGGGGAGGAAAGACTGAAGCTTTCTTT. Translating gives CASSQGGGKTEAFF.

This clone was picked up a small number of times. The CDR3 here is CASSLVLAGGPNNDEQFF. Written as DNA, the CDR3 is TGCGCCAGCAGCTTGGTATTGGCGGGAGGACCAAACAATGATGAGCAGTTCTTC. The V and J genes are TRBV5-1 and TRBJ2-1; 8 bases line up with TRBD2. The CDR3 length is 18 residues. Germline values: CDR1 SGHRS, CDR2 YFSETQ. V trimming: 0 bases; J trimming: 8 bases; junction bases outside the gene matches: 16.

The V gene is TRBV5-8, the J gene TRBJ1-2; no firm D call. The CDR3 is 12 residues long. Per the germline V gene, CDR1 is SGHTS and CDR2 is YDEGEE. V gave up 0 bases and J gave up 8 bases, with 8 bases separating them. The CDR3 DNA sequence: TGTGCCAGCAGCTTGGGCGGGCCAGGCTACACCTTC. Translation gives CASSLGGPGYTF. The complete variable domain, with remaining parts taken from reference TRBV5-8 and TRBJ1-2, reads EAGVTQSPTHLIKTRGQQATLRCSPISGHTSVYWYQQALGLGLQFLLWYDEGEERNRGNFPPRFSGRQFPNYSSELNVNALELEDSALYLCASSLGGPGYTFGSGTRLTVV.

As DNA, the CDR3 is TGTGCCACCAGACAAAGGGGTGACCCCCAGCATTTT. Residues: CATRQRGDPQHF. The chain carries TRBV10-3 and TRBJ1-5; D is perhaps TRBD1 (5 bases). CDR3 length equals 12 residues. The ends were cut back, 10 bases at V and 10 bases at J, with 17 bases in the middle. Looked up from germline, CDR1 is ENHRY and CDR2 is SYGVKD.

The rearrangement uses TRBV9 and TRBJ1-2; D uncertain. Trimming took off 0 bases at V and 8 bases at J, with 11 bases between the two ends. Looked up from germline, CDR1 is SGDLS and CDR2 is YYNGEE. There are 13 residues in the CDR3. Written as DNA, the CDR3 is TGTGCCAGCAGCGTAGATGTGGAGGGAGGCTACACCTTC. Encoded protein: CASSVDVEGGYTF.

The rearrangement links TRBV19 to TRBJ1-2; maybe TRBD1 (5 bases). Deletions cut 6 bases from V and 3 bases from J, with 14 bases between. CDR1 and CDR2 from the germline V gene are LNHDA and SQIVND (reference sequence). CDR3 length equals 14 residues. Here the CDR3 reads CASRGAQGDYGYTF. CDR3 bases: TGTGCCAGTAGAGGGGCCCAAGGGGACTATGGCTACACCTTC.

The chain links TRBV27 to TRBJ2-7, with D possibly being TRBD2 (5 bases). CDR3 length equals 13 residues. Germline V gives CDR1 MNHEY, CDR2 SMNVEV (reference sequence). Trimming took 4 bases from V and 2 from J, leaving 9 bases between them. This CDR3 is CASSSGITYEQYF. The CDR3 DNA follows: TGTGCCAGCAGTTCGGGGATCACCTACGAGCAGTACTTC.

The chain has TRBV19 and TRBJ2-1, with 12 bases lining up with TRBD1. The CDR3 has 12 residues. The germline gives CDR1 LNHDA, CDR2 SQIVND (reference sequence). J was trimmed by 8 bases and V by 8 bases; bases with no gene match: 1. The CDR3, as DNA: TGTGCCAGTTGGGACAGGGGGCATGAGCAGTTCTTC. It encodes CASWDRGHEQFF.

The rearrangement uses TRBV4-2 and TRBJ2-4, with TRBD1 matching 7 bases. Per germline, CDR1 LGHNA and CDR2 YNFKEQ. This CDR3 has 15 amino acids. V was clipped by 4 bases and J by 3 bases; unmatched bases: 6. In DNA, the CDR3 is TGTGCCAGCAGCCCTCTCCGGGACAGCAAAAACATTCAGTACTTC. Translating gives CASSPLRDSKNIQYF.

In this sample, this clone turned up a few times. This chain connects TRBV4-2 to TRBJ2-3, with 16 bases aligning to TRBD2. The CDR3 is 21 amino acids. With 3 bases clipped from V and 0 bases from J, the junction kept 12 bases outside the gene matches. Germline CDR1 and CDR2: LGHNA and YNFKEQ. CDR3 region: CASSQAGRGGLAGGSTDTQYF. The CDR3 bases are TGTGCCAGCAGCCAGGCCGGGCGGGGGGGACTAGCGGGAGGGAGCACAGATACGCAGTATTTT.

The chain couples TRBV6-1 to TRBJ1-1; tentatively, D is TRBD1 (6 bases). The CDR3 is made up of 13 amino acids. V shed 3 bases and J shed 3 bases, with 8 bases lying between them. Germline values: CDR1 MNHNS, CDR2 SASEGT. The CDR3 coding sequence is TGTGCCAGCAGTGACAGGGGAGACACTGAAGCTTTCTTT. This codes for CASSDRGDTEAFF.

The chain has TRBV24-1 and TRBJ2-3, with a tentative D call TRBD2 (7 bases). The V and J ends lost 2 bases and 2 bases respectively, with 16 bases between them. The CDR3 length is 17 residues. Per germline, CDR1 KGHDR and CDR2 SFDVKD. The CDR3 coding sequence is TGTGCCACCAGTGATTCGAGGGGGGGGCCACCCACAGATACGCAGTATTTT. Amino acids: CATSDSRGGPPTDTQYF.

This chain uses TRBV6-5 with TRBJ2-2; 10 bases line up with TRBD1. The CDR3 runs 14 residues. Germline CDR1 is MNHEY and CDR2 is SVGAGI. J lost 7 bases, V lost 6 bases, and 5 bases had no gene match. The DNA of the CDR3 is TGTGCCAGCAGATTCGACAGGGGGCTCGGGGAGCTGTTTTTT. It encodes CASRFDRGLGELFF.

CDR3 sequence reads: CASGGAGANTGELFF. The CDR3 bases are TGTGCCAGCGGTGGAGCAGGGGCGAACACCGGGGAGCTGTTTTTT. The V gene is TRBV28, the J gene TRBJ2-2; D perhaps matches TRBD1 (6 bases). V lost 8 bases to trimming and J lost 0 bases, with 13 bases between them. This CDR3 spans 15 amino acids. CDR1 is MDHEN and CDR2 is SYDVKM in the germline V gene.

The J gene is TRBJ1-2, the V gene TRBV9; 8 bases map to TRBD1. The trim removed 3 bases at V and 6 bases at J, leaving 13 bases unmatched. The germline V gene encodes CDR1 SGDLS and CDR2 YYNGEE. The CDR3 is 16 residues long. For the CDR3, the DNA is TGTGCCAGCAGCGGAGAAATAGACAGGGGATGGAATGGCTACACCTTC. It translates to CASSGEIDRGWNGYTF.

The J gene is TRBJ1-2, the V gene TRBV7-3; 7 positions agree with TRBD1. The length of the CDR3 is 17 residues. Losses at the gene ends were 5 bases for V and 1 base for J; bases not matched to a gene: 13. CDR1 is SGHTA, CDR2 FQGTGA, per germline. The CDR3 reads CASSHHHSTGNNYGYTF. CDR3 nucleotide sequence: TGTGCCAGCAGCCACCACCACTCGACAGGGAATAACTATGGCTACACCTTC.

The chain combines TRBV7-3 with TRBJ2-2, with 8 nucleotides matching TRBD2. The CDR3 runs to 17 residues. Germline lookup yields CDR1 SGHTA and CDR2 FQGTGA. The ends lost 2 bases at V and 2 bases at J; junction bases unmatched: 7. The DNA of the CDR3 is TGTGCCAGCAGCTTAGGGGCTAGCGGGCGTAACACCGGGGAGCTGTTTTTT. The encoded protein is CASSLGASGRNTGELFF.

V usage is TRBV5-1 and J usage is TRBJ2-1; 7 positions match TRBD1. Germline lookup yields CDR1 SGHRS and CDR2 YFSETQ. CDR3 length: 15 amino acids. With V trimmed by 5 bases and J by 10 bases, 15 bases remained unmatched. In DNA form, the CDR3 reads TGCGCCAGCAGAAACCGGGACAGTGGGAGAGAGGAGCAGTTCTTC. Its protein product is CASRNRDSGREEQFF.